Each of the 2 T cell receptor gamma chains below was sequenced from the same sample in a study of gamma delta lymphoproliferative disorders and STAT genes. The receptor sequences were amplified from genomic DNA of peripheral blood mononuclear cells. TCRdb re-called the multiplex PCR reads using CATT. The sample includes 1,500 to 2,000 gamma-chain clones, 7% to 8.5% seen only once; the top ten take over 55%. The sample taken for sequencing was blood. The source is a human donor with gamma-delta T-cell large granular lymphocyte leukemia.

This clone is categorized as medium-sized (0.01 to 0.1%). Different DNA sequences within this sample yield the same CDR3. This chain connects TRGV8 to TRGJ1 or TRGJ2. TCRdb is silent on the J gene; assignment here came from matching the DNA to germline. The junction had 2 bases not matched to a gene; V was cut back by 2 bases and J by 4 bases. The CDR3 loop spans 12 amino acids. CDR1 and CDR2 (germline): VENAVY, YDSYNSRV. This CDR3 is CATWDNYYKKLF. The CDR3 coding sequence is TGTGCCACCTGGGATAACTATTATAAGAAACTCTTT.

This clone is termed medium-sized. This CDR3 reads CAAWVGKLF. CDR3 bases: TGTGCTGCGTGGGTGGGGAAACTCTTT. The V gene is TRGV10, the J gene TRGJ1 or TRGJ2. TCRdb leaves out the J gene; it was filled in here by matching the DNA to germline. TRGV10 is an ORF; its function is uncertain. This CDR3 is 9 amino acids long. After removal of 8 bases from V and 12 bases from J, the junction contained 5 bases not matched to a gene.